The sequence of this TCR beta chain was determined in a study of T cell changes during pregnancy in multiple sclerosis. Repertoires were generated with immunoSEQ multiplex PCR, while TCRdb's copy carries only in-frame clones and drops some. The repertoire includes more than 30,000 clones, over 80% of them detected once, and around 0.35% sits in the top ten. In germline, CDR1 is MDHEN, CDR2 SYDVKM. Trimming shortened V by 1 base and J by 8 bases, and 11 bases separated the two germline ends. The CDR3 loop spans 14 amino acids. The TCR was taken from a female donor in good health, enrolled as a control in a pregnancy study. The material sequenced was CD4+ T cells from peripheral blood mononuclear cells, taken in the third trimester of pregnancy. The chain joins TRBV28 to TRBJ1-4; D may be TRBD1 (5 bases). The DNA for the CDR3 is TGTGCCAGCAGTTTATTCAGGGAAGGCGAAAAACTGTTTTTT. Protein sequence: CASSLFREGEKLFF.